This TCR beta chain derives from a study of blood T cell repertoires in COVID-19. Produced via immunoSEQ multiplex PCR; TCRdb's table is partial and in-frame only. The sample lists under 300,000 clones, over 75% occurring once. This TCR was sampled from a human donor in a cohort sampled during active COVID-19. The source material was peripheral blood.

The CDR3 nucleotides are TGCGCCAGCAGCCAAGTTGGGACAGGGAATGAAAAACTGTTTTTT. Its protein is CASSQVGTGNEKLFF. The J gene is TRBJ1-4, the V gene TRBV4-3; 9 positions agree with TRBD1. Germline values: CDR1 LGHNA, CDR2 YSLEER. J gave up 5 bases and V 1 base, and 2 bases lay outside the gene matches. The CDR3 contains 15 residues.